The 16 T cell receptor beta chains reported below all come from one sample, sequenced in a study of a mutant IDH1 vaccine in newly diagnosed glioma. Documented time point: week 35, safety follow-up. With topical imiquimod, each dose of the vaccine consisted of 300 ug of mutant IDH1 20-mer peptide. Their cognate antigens are unknown. The protocol was immunoSEQ multiplex PCR, while the TCRdb copy is restricted to in-frame clones and leaves out a portion. The data show around 41,000 clones, 75% to 90% seen once. Sequencing was performed on PBMCs, taken from a glioma patient whose treatment included an IDH1 peptide vaccine. The receptors derive from a man in his forties with glioma.

The CDR3 region has the DNA TGTGCCAGCAGCTTCGCTAGCGGGAGACTACTCTCCTACGAGCAGTACTTC. Encoded protein: CASSFASGRLLSYEQYF. The chain employs TRBV7-2 and TRBJ2-7; 10 bases fit TRBD2. The germline CDR1 and CDR2 sequences are SGHTA and FQGNSA. J lost 0 bases, V lost 3 bases, and 8 bases had no gene match. This CDR3 is built from 17 residues.

The chain links TRBV6-5 to TRBJ2-5; no definite D call. This CDR3 is 14 amino acids long. With 7 bases removed from V and 2 bases from J, the gap between germline ends came to 14 bases. Germline values: CDR1 MNHEY, CDR2 SVGAGI. CDR3 in DNA: TGTGCCAGCAATGGGCGAATATCTCAAGAGACCCAGTACTTC. Protein sequence: CASNGRISQETQYF.

This chain uses TRBV21-1 with TRBJ2-5; whether TRBD1, the table's D call, matches the DNA was not checked. TRBV21-1 is reported as a pseudogene. The CDR3 extends over 17 amino acids. Written as DNA, the CDR3 is TGTGCCAGCAGCACACAGGGAACGGGACAGGGGGCGGAGACCCAGTACTTC. Translated: CASSTQGTGQGAETQYF.

V gene TRBV6-1 combines with J gene TRBJ2-7; D unresolved. The CDR3 is made up of 12 amino acids. Germline V CDR1 and CDR2: MNHNS, SASEGT. CDR3 protein: CATSSDGYEQYV. As DNA, the CDR3 is TGTGCCACCAGTTCAGACGGCTACGAGCAGTACGTC.

The genes are TRBV27 and TRBJ1-5; D call uncertain. There are 14 residues in the CDR3. Germline CDR1 MNHEY, CDR2 SMNVEV (reference sequence). Trimming removed 2 bases at V and 5 bases at J, with 10 bases between. CDR3 in DNA: TGTGCCAGCAGTTTAAACCAGCACGATCAGCCCCAGCATTTT. Translated, it gives CASSLNQHDQPQHF.

The chain uses TRBV7-6 and TRBJ1-4; no firm D call. The CDR3 sequence is 13 residues long. CDR1 SGHVS and CDR2 FNYEAQ come from the germline V gene. V was cut by 8 bases and J by 6 bases, with 13 bases left in between. CDR3: CASSLGVYEKLFF. DNA for the CDR3: TGTGCCAGCTCTCTGGGAGTTTATGAAAAACTGTTTTTT.

The V call is TRBV5-1, the J call TRBJ1-5; D ambiguous. This CDR3 has 13 residues. The germline gives CDR1 SGHRS, CDR2 YFSETQ. V shed 3 bases and J shed 5 bases, with 9 bases lying between them. CDR3 sequence (DNA): TGCGCCAGCAGCTGGAGCGGGGATCAGCCCCAGCATTTT. Translation: CASSWSGDQPQHF.

Only one count was recorded for this clone. The chain joins TRBV14 to TRBJ2-5, with no clear D. The V gene lost 4 bases and the J gene lost 5 bases, with 14 bases spanning the gap. From germline, CDR1 is SGHDN and CDR2 FVKESK. The CDR3 is 14 amino acids. The CDR3 reads CASSLTTLGETQYF. CDR3 DNA: TGTGCCAGCAGCCTCACTACCCTCGGGGAGACCCAGTACTTC.

This sequence joins TRBV7-6 and TRBJ2-3; D is ambiguous. From germline, CDR1 is SGHVS and CDR2 FNYEAQ. The CDR3 consists of 13 residues. Between the trimmed V and J ends, which lost 6 bases and 0 bases, there was a span of 7 bases. CDR3 bases: TGTGCCAGCAGTCGACCTAGCACAGATACGCAGTATTTT. This codes for CASSRPSTDTQYF. Based on the CDR3 plus reference TRBV7-6 and TRBJ2-3, the full variable domain is GAGVSQSPRYKVTKRGQDVALRCDPISGHVSLYWYRQALGQGPEFLTYFNYEAQQDKSGLPNDRFSAERPEGSISTLTIQRTEQRDSAMYRCASSRPSTDTQYFGPGTRLTVL.

The chain carries TRBV4-1 and TRBJ2-2; D is perhaps TRBD2 (5 bases). The CDR3 contains 13 residues. CDR1 and CDR2 from the germline V gene are MGHRA and YSYEKL. The V gene lost 1 base and the J gene lost 6 bases, with 6 bases spanning the gap. The CDR3 here is CASSQVGAGELFF. The CDR3 bases are TGCGCCAGCAGCCAAGTGGGAGCCGGGGAGCTGTTTTTT.

CDR3 nucleotide sequence: TGTGCCAGCAGTGAGACAGATCGAAACACCATATATTTT. It yields the protein CASSETDRNTIYF. The rearrangement links TRBV6-1 to TRBJ1-3; weak D call: TRBD1 (5 bases). Germline CDR1 and CDR2: MNHNS and SASEGT. Trimming shortened V by 3 bases and J by 5 bases, and 8 bases separated the two germline ends. This CDR3 region has 13 residues.

This chain joins TRBV18 and TRBJ2-5; D is unresolved. The V gene's germline CDR1 is KGHSH and CDR2 LQKENI. This CDR3 has 12 residues. The germline V and J ends were trimmed by 0 bases and 5 bases, with 4 bases remaining between them. CDR3 coding DNA: TGTGCCAGCTCACCACCTCGGGAGACCCAGTACTTC. Residues: CASSPPRETQYF.

The genes are TRBV14 and TRBJ2-1; 7 bases map to TRBD1. This CDR3 region has 15 residues. The junction had 9 bases not matched to a gene; V was cut back by 6 bases and J by 4 bases. Germline assignment: CDR1 SGHDN and CDR2 FVKESK. The DNA for the CDR3 is TGTGCCAGCAGGCCGTCGGGACAGTCATACAATGAGCAGTTCTTC. The encoded protein is CASRPSGQSYNEQFF.

The J gene is TRBJ1-2, the V gene TRBV13; D unresolved. The germline CDR1 and CDR2 sequences are PRHDT and FYEKMQ (reference sequence). The CDR3 loop spans 18 amino acids. V lost 5 bases, J lost 7 bases, and 29 bases lay in between. CDR3 amino acids: CASSMGRRSGLVVGGYTF. CDR3 nucleotides: TGTGCCAGCAGCATGGGTCGGCGGTCCGGGCTGGTTGTAGGTGGCTACACCTTC.

The chain has TRBV4-1 and TRBJ1-5; D is unresolved. The CDR3 loop spans 12 amino acids. Germline V gives CDR1 MGHRA, CDR2 YSYEKL. Trimming pared 3 bases from V and 9 bases from J, leaving 9 bases between. CDR3: CASSQVEGPQHF. The CDR3 nucleotides read TGCGCCAGCAGCCAGGTTGAGGGGCCCCAGCATTTT.

The gene calls are TRBV19 and TRBJ1-2, with 7 nucleotides matching TRBD1. V shed 3 bases, J shed 0 bases, and the junction held 4 bases outside the gene matches. The CDR3 has 15 residues. Germline CDR1 and CDR2: LNHDA and SQIVND (reference sequence). The DNA for the CDR3 is TGTGCCAGTAGTATCATTCAGGGGGCTAACTATGGCTACACCTTC. It encodes CASSIIQGANYGYTF.